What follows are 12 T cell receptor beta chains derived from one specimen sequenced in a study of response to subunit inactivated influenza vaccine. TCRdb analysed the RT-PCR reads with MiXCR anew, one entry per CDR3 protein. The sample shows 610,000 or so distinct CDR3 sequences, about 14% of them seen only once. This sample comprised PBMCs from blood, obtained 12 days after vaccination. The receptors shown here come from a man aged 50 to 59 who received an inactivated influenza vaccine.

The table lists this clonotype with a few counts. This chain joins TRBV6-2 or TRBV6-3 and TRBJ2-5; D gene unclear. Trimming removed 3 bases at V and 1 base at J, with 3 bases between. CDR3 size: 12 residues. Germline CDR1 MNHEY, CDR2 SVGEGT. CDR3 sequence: CASSYPQETQYF. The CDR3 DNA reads TGTGCCAGCAGTTATCCCCAAGAGACCCAGTACTTC.

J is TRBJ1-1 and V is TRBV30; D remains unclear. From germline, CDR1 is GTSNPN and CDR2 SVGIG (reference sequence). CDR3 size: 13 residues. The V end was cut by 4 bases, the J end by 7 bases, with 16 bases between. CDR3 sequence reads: CAWKRVLGNEAFF. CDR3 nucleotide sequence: TGTGCCTGGAAGAGGGTTTTGGGAAATGAAGCTTTCTTT.

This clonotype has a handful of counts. CDR3 coding DNA: TGTGCCAGCAGCTTAGCGATAAGAATTGAGCAGTTCTTC. It specifies CASSLAIRIEQFF. The chain uses TRBV7-2 and TRBJ2-1; no clear D gene. The CDR3 covers 13 residues. Germline V gives CDR1 SGHTA, CDR2 FQGNSA. The V end lost 0 bases, the J end lost 9 bases, and 9 bases lay between the germline ends.

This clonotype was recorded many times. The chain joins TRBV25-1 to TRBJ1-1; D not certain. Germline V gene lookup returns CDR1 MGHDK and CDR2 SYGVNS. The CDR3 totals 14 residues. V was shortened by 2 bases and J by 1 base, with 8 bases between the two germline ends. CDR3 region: CASSETTRNTEAFF. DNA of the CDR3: TGTGCCAGCAGTGAAACAACACGGAACACTGAAGCTTTCTTT.

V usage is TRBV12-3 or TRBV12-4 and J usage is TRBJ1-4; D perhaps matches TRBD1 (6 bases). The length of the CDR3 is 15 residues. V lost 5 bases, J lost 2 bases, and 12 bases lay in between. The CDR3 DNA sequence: TGTGCCAGCAGTAACACAGGGTTGACTAATGAAAAACTGTTTTTT. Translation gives CASSNTGLTNEKLFF.

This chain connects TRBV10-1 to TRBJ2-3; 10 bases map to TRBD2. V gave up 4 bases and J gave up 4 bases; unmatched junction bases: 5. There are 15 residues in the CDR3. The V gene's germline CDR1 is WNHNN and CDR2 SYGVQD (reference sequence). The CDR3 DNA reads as TGCGCCAGCAGTGTAAGCGGGGGGGCGTCAGATACGCAGTATTTT. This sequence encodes CASSVSGGASDTQYF.

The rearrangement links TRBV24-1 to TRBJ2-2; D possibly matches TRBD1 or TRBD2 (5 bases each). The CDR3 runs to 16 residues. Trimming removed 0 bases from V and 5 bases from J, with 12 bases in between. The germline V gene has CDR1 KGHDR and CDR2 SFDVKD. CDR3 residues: CATSDLSGPSTGELFF. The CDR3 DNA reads TGTGCCACCAGTGATTTGTCGGGACCCTCGACCGGGGAGCTGTTTTTT.

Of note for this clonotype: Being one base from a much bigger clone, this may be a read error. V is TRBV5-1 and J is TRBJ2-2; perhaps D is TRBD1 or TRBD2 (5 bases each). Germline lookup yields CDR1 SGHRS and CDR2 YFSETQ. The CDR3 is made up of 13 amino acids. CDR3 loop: CASSNRGNGKLFF. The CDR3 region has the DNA TGCGCCAGCAGCAATAGGGGAAACGGGAAGCTGTTTTTT.

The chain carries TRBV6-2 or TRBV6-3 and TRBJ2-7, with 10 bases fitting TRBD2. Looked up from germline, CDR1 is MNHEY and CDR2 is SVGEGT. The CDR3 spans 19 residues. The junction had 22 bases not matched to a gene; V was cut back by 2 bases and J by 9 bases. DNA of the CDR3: TGTGCCAGCAGTTACCGCTCGTTAGCGGGGGGTCCTCCTACGAGTCGGCAGTACTTC. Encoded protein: CASSYRSLAGGPPTSRQYF.

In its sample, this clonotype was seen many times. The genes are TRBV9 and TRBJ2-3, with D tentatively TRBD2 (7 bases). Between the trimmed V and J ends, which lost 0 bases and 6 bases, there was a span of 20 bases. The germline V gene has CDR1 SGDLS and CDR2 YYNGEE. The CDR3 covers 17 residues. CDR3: CASSVAALGAGDDTQYF. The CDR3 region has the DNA TGTGCCAGCAGCGTAGCAGCCCTGGGGGCGGGAGACGATACGCAGTATTTT.

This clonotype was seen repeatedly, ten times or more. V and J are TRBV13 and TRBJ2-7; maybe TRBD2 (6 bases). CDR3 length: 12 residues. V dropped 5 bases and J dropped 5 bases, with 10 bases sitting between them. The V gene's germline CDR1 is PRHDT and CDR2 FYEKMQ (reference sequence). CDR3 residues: CASSPGGDEQYF. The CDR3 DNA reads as TGTGCCAGCAGCCCCGGGGGTGACGAGCAGTACTTC.

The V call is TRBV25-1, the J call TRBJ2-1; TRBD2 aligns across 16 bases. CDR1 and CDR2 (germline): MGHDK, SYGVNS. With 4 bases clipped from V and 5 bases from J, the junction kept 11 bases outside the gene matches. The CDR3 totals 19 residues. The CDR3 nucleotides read TGTGCCAGCAGTGTGGACAGGGGACTAGCGGGGGGGTTTAACAATGAGCAGTTCTTC. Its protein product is CASSVDRGLAGGFNNEQFF.